The entry below describes one TCR beta chain. The antigen is not known. The germline V gene has CDR1 MDHEN and CDR2 SYDVKM. This CDR3 contains 16 residues. The V and J ends lost 6 bases and 4 bases, in that order; junction bases with no gene match: 9. Primed by a sample-barcoded 5' primer and a J-beta primer mix, a second PCR proceeded for about 6 to 12 cycles. Every single cDNA molecule received a tag from a template-switch adaptor with 12 random nucleotides. Every individual sample yielded 3 million or more paired-end reads (each containing CDR3). Each CDR3 protein is one row after TCRdb ran MiXCR on the 5' RACE reads. In the table there are fewer than 1.5 million distinct CDR3 sequences, 40% to 50% of which are singletons. The data derive from a study of blood T cells in healthy people across ages. There were at least 5 micrograms of total RNA extracted from every sample. Whole-study results and caveats: Unknown donor CMV status possibly confounded expanded clonotype changes.

Sequenced material: blood. This receptor was taken from a woman under 30 in good health. The chain uses TRBV28 and TRBJ2-1, with 10 bases that match TRBD1. For the CDR3, the DNA is TGTGCCAGCAGCGACTACCGGGACAGGGGATACAATGAGCAGTTCTTC. Translated: CASSDYRDRGYNEQFF.